This passage covers 29 T cell receptor beta chains from one sample sequenced in a study of naive CD8 T cells in extremely preterm neonates. The repertoire was sequenced with immunoSEQ multiplex PCR; TCRdb's copy has only in-frame clones and lacks some. The sample consists of over 4,500 clones, around 97% of them appearing once. The material sequenced was naive CD8+ T cells from blood. These receptors all come from a human donor in good health.

The chain links TRBV11-1 to TRBJ1-2; 11 bases are a match to TRBD1. The V gene's germline CDR1 is SGHAT and CDR2 FQDESV (reference sequence). The length of the CDR3 is 15 residues. J gave up 7 bases and V 5 bases, and 9 bases lay outside the gene matches. The CDR3 loop is CASSPPGQGGAGYTF. CDR3 DNA sequence: TGTGCCAGCAGCCCTCCGGGACAGGGGGGAGCTGGCTACACCTTC.

V and J are TRBV28 and TRBJ2-7; 7 bases match TRBD1. The V gene's germline CDR1 is MDHEN and CDR2 SYDVKM. The J segment lost 9 bases and the V segment lost 5 bases, leaving 19 bases of the junction unmatched. The CDR3 covers 16 residues. The CDR3 sequence is CASSDPRGRSRKGQYF. In DNA, the CDR3 is TGTGCCAGCAGTGACCCCAGGGGGAGATCAAGGAAGGGGCAGTACTTC.

The rearrangement joins TRBV6-6 to TRBJ1-5, with 8 bases lining up with TRBD1. The J segment lost 5 bases and the V segment lost 4 bases, leaving 7 bases of the junction unmatched. This CDR3 spans 15 amino acids. Germline V gene lookup returns CDR1 MNHNY and CDR2 SVGAGI (reference sequence). The CDR3 DNA sequence: TGTGCCAGCAGTTTCGCAGGGGGCTTCGATCAGCCCCAGCATTTT. It yields the protein CASSFAGGFDQPQHF.

The V and J genes are TRBV19 and TRBJ1-2; D call uncertain. Trimming took 5 bases from V and 8 from J, leaving 6 bases between them. Germline V lookup: CDR1 LNHDA, CDR2 SQIVND (reference sequence). This CDR3 comprises 10 residues. CDR3 region: CASSQYGYTF. The CDR3 coding sequence is TGTGCCAGTAGTCAGTACGGCTACACCTTC.

V is TRBV18 and J is TRBJ2-7, with TRBD1 matching 8 bases. Germline V gene data show CDR1 as KGHSH and CDR2 as LQKENI. The ends lost 3 bases at V and 1 base at J; junction bases unmatched: 2. The CDR3 extends over 14 amino acids. CDR3 bases: TGTGCCAGCTCACCTCGACAGGGGTCCTACGAGCAGTACTTC. Its translation: CASSPRQGSYEQYF.

The CDR3 coding sequence is TGTGCCAGCACCAACGGAGGCGAGCAGTACTTC. It yields the protein CASTNGGEQYF. The chain uses TRBV7-2 and TRBJ2-7; a weak D match, TRBD2 (5 bases). Looked up from germline, CDR1 is SGHTA and CDR2 is FQGNSA. The CDR3 contains 11 residues. Between the trimmed V and J ends, which lost 7 bases and 6 bases, there was a span of 10 bases.

The V gene is TRBV4-1, the J gene TRBJ1-2; TRBD1 might be the D (6 bases). The CDR3 loop spans 13 amino acids. Trimming shortened V by 1 base and J by 5 bases, and 8 bases separated the two germline ends. Per germline, CDR1 MGHRA and CDR2 YSYEKL. The CDR3: CASSQAGQYGYTF. CDR3 coding DNA: TGCGCCAGCAGCCAAGCCGGACAGTATGGCTACACCTTC.

V gene TRBV19 combines with J gene TRBJ2-1; 10 nucleotides agree with TRBD2. Germline V lookup: CDR1 LNHDA, CDR2 SQIVND (reference sequence). The junction had 11 bases not matched to a gene; V was cut back by 3 bases and J by 9 bases. There are 16 residues in the CDR3. The CDR3 DNA reads as TGTGCCAGTAGTATTAGGAGTCTAGCGGGAGTGGTTGAGCAGTTCTTC. The encoded protein is CASSIRSLAGVVEQFF. The full variable domain, rest sourced from reference TRBV19 and TRBJ2-1, is DGGITQSPKYLFRKEGQNVTLSCEQNLNHDAMYWYRQDPGQGLRLIYYSQIVNDFQKGDIAEGYSVSREKKESFPLTVTSAQKNPTAFYLCASSIRSLAGVVEQFFGPGTRLTVL.

V and J are TRBV5-8 and TRBJ1-1, with TRBD1 identical over 7 bases. After removal of 4 bases from V and 0 bases from J, the junction contained 12 bases not matched to a gene. The CDR3 runs 17 residues. CDR1 SGHTS and CDR2 YDEGEE come from the germline V gene. The CDR3 DNA follows: TGTGCCAGCAGCCCCGACAGGGAAGACTCAGTGAACACTGAAGCTTTCTTT. This encodes CASSPDREDSVNTEAFF. The whole variable domain, remainder taken from reference TRBV5-8 and TRBJ1-1, is EAGVTQSPTHLIKTRGQQATLRCSPISGHTSVYWYQQALGLGLQFLLWYDEGEERNRGNFPPRFSGRQFPNYSSELNVNALELEDSALYLCASSPDREDSVNTEAFFGQGTRLTVV.

The sample holds one count of this clone. This chain links TRBV5-6 with TRBJ1-1; 8 nucleotides line up with TRBD1. Looked up from germline, CDR1 is SGHDT and CDR2 is YYEEEE. V gave up 4 bases and J gave up 6 bases; unmatched junction bases: 8. This CDR3 spans 14 amino acids. The DNA for the CDR3 is TGTGCCAGCAGCCTAGGCAGGGGGCTTCCTGAAGCTTTCTTT. This gives the protein CASSLGRGLPEAFF.

The rearrangement joins TRBV29-1 to TRBJ2-1; TRBD2 might be the D (6 bases). The CDR3 sequence is 15 residues long. Trimming pared 3 bases from V and 8 bases from J, leaving 20 bases between. Germline lookup yields CDR1 SQVTM and CDR2 ANQGSEA. CDR3 coding DNA: TGCAGCGTTGATAGTCGGGAGAGGATCGGCGATGAGCAGTTCTTC. Translation gives CSVDSRERIGDEQFF.

The chain couples TRBV7-3 to TRBJ1-4; D might be TRBD1 (6 bases). The CDR3 covers 15 residues. Germline values: CDR1 SGHTA, CDR2 FQGTGA. Between the trimmed V and J ends, which lost 1 base and 5 bases, there was a span of 11 bases. CDR3 bases: TGTGCCAGCAGCTTAAGGGGGCTCCAAAATGAAAAACTGTTTTTT. Translated, it gives CASSLRGLQNEKLFF.

The rearrangement links TRBV27 to TRBJ1-1; maybe TRBD1 (6 bases). The CDR3 is made up of 14 amino acids. Germline V gene lookup returns CDR1 MNHEY and CDR2 SMNVEV (reference sequence). Trimming shortened V by 4 bases and J by 1 base, and 10 bases separated the two germline ends. The CDR3 loop reads CASSSQGQNTEAFF. CDR3 in DNA: TGTGCCAGCAGTTCACAGGGTCAGAACACTGAAGCTTTCTTT.

The genes are TRBV28 and TRBJ1-3, with D unclear. The CDR3 runs to 13 residues. Trimming stripped 9 bases from V and 4 bases from J, with 13 bases between. Germline V gives CDR1 MDHEN, CDR2 SYDVKM. The CDR3 region is CASQDSTGNTIYF. The CDR3 DNA is TGTGCCAGTCAGGACTCAACGGGAAACACCATATATTTT. Full variable domain (rest looked up from reference TRBV28 and TRBJ1-3): DVKVTQSSRYLVKRTGEKVFLECVQDMDHENMFWYRQDPGLGLRLIYFSYDVKMKEKGDIPEGYSVSREKKERFSLILESASTNQTSMYLCASQDSTGNTIYFGEGSWLTVV.

The chain joins TRBV28 to TRBJ2-7, with 9 bases identical to TRBD1. CDR1 and CDR2 (germline): MDHEN, SYDVKM. The J segment lost 5 bases and the V segment lost 6 bases, leaving 20 bases of the junction unmatched. The CDR3 length is 18 residues. CDR3 DNA sequence: TGTGCCAGCAGAACCCCAACCGGGCACGGACAGGGGATCCACGAGCAGTACTTC. It codes for CASRTPTGHGQGIHEQYF.

This clone was picked up one time. V and J are TRBV28 and TRBJ1-3; 10 bases align to TRBD1. Germline V lookup: CDR1 MDHEN, CDR2 SYDVKM. Trimming removed 6 bases from V and 5 bases from J; junction bases left unmatched: 7. CDR3 length: 15 residues. The CDR3 DNA reads as TGTGCCAGCAGATCCGACAGGGGGCTTCGAAACACCATATATTTT. This gives the protein CASRSDRGLRNTIYF.

The CDR3 region is CASTRGLNSLYGYTF. The CDR3 DNA follows: TGTGCCAGCACCAGGGGGCTCAACTCTCTCTATGGCTACACCTTC. This chain links TRBV27 with TRBJ1-2; 8 bases agree with TRBD1. The CDR3 runs 15 residues. Germline CDR1 reads MNHEY; CDR2 reads SMNVEV (reference sequence). V lost 7 bases and J lost 4; bases outside the gene matches: 11.

The V gene is TRBV7-2, the J gene TRBJ2-5; 10 positions agree with TRBD2. This CDR3 contains 16 residues. Germline CDR1 SGHTA, CDR2 FQGNSA. V shed 4 bases and J 5 bases; nucleotides not matched to a gene: 10. CDR3 sequence: CASSSPLAGAGETQYF. The CDR3 DNA follows: TGTGCCAGCAGCTCCCCCCTAGCGGGGGCCGGGGAGACCCAGTACTTC.

V is TRBV4-3 and J is TRBJ1-2, with a weak D call TRBD1 (6 bases). This CDR3 has 16 residues. Trimming removed 2 bases from V and 4 bases from J, with 17 bases in between. From germline, CDR1 is LGHNA and CDR2 YSLEER. The CDR3 DNA reads TGCGCCAGCAGCCAAAACAAAGGCGGGGGCGTCTATGGCTACACCTTC. Residues: CASSQNKGGGVYGYTF.

The chain couples TRBV4-3 to TRBJ2-6; TRBD2 matches 8 bases. The J segment lost 0 bases and the V segment lost 1 base, leaving 5 bases of the junction unmatched. CDR3 length: 18 amino acids. Looked up from germline, CDR1 is LGHNA and CDR2 is YSLEER. Here the CDR3 reads CASSQAGAGDSGANVLTF. The CDR3 DNA reads as TGCGCCAGCAGCCAAGCGGGAGCGGGGGACTCTGGGGCCAACGTCCTGACTTTC.

The gene calls are TRBV21-1 and TRBJ2-4; the D call in the table, TRBD1, was not verified against the DNA. TRBV21-1 is a listed pseudogene. The CDR3 runs 15 residues. Written as DNA, the CDR3 is TGTGCCAGCAGCAATGGACACGGAGCCAAAAACATTCAGTACTTC. Amino acids: CASSNGHGAKNIQYF.

This clone occurred a few times. The rearrangement links TRBV7-9 to TRBJ2-1; possible D gene TRBD1, 6 bases. Per germline, CDR1 SEHNR and CDR2 FQNEAQ (reference sequence). The CDR3 covers 13 residues. Trimming left V 3 bases short and J 10 bases short, with 13 bases between. The CDR3, as DNA: TGTGCCAGCAGCTTTTCCGGGACAAACGAGCAGTTCTTC. This gives the protein CASSFSGTNEQFF.

This chain joins TRBV2 and TRBJ2-6; the D gene is possibly TRBD1 (5 bases). The V and J ends lost 3 bases and 0 bases respectively, with 12 bases between them. Per the germline V gene, CDR1 is SNHLY and CDR2 is FYNNEI. CDR3 length equals 17 residues. Written as DNA, the CDR3 is TGTGCCAGCAGTGATTGGCAGGGATCCTCTGGGGCCAACGTCCTGACTTTC. Its protein product is CASSDWQGSSGANVLTF.

This chain links TRBV6-5 with TRBJ1-5, with 8 bases fitting TRBD1. The CDR3 sequence is 15 residues long. Germline-derived CDR1 and CDR2 are MNHEY and SVGAGI. V was clipped by 2 bases and J by 4 bases; unmatched bases: 4. CDR3: CASSYQGAPNQPQHF. CDR3 nucleotides: TGTGCCAGCAGTTACCAGGGGGCTCCTAATCAGCCCCAGCATTTT.

This chain uses TRBV5-4 with TRBJ1-5, with TRBD1 matching over 10 bases. The CDR3 spans 13 residues. V dropped 3 bases and J dropped 9; count of bases not matched to a gene: 3. CDR1 is SGHNT and CDR2 is YYREEE in the germline V gene (reference sequence). CDR3 nucleotides: TGTGCCAGCAGCTGGGACAGGGGTCGGCCCCAGCATTTT. Protein product: CASSWDRGRPQHF.

The chain couples TRBV5-1 to TRBJ2-3, with 7 bases that match TRBD1. V was pared by 3 bases and J by 3 bases, with 7 bases of the junction left unmatched. Germline-derived CDR1 and CDR2 are SGHRS and YFSETQ. CDR3 length: 15 residues. The CDR3 reads CASSYYRGSTDTQYF. The CDR3 DNA sequence: TGCGCCAGCAGCTATTACAGGGGATCGACAGATACGCAGTATTTT.

V gene TRBV10-1 combines with J gene TRBJ1-4, with D perhaps TRBD1 (5 bases). From germline, CDR1 is WNHNN and CDR2 SYGVQD (reference sequence). There are 16 residues in the CDR3. V was shortened by 6 bases and J by 4 bases, with 18 bases between the two germline ends. The CDR3 DNA follows: TGCGCCAGCAGGTTGGGGCACCCTGCCGATAATGAAAAACTGTTTTTT. Its protein product is CASRLGHPADNEKLFF.

This chain joins TRBV4-3 and TRBJ2-1; the D gene is possibly TRBD2 (5 bases). Germline CDR1 LGHNA, CDR2 YSLEER. V was trimmed by 1 base and J by 6 bases, leaving 13 bases between them. The CDR3 length is 15 residues. The DNA of the CDR3 is TGCGCCAGCAGCCAAGTGGACGGTCGGGGCAATGAGCAGTTCTTC. Protein product: CASSQVDGRGNEQFF.

For the CDR3, the DNA is TGTGCCAGCAGCCCCCAGGGCAGCTCCTACGAGCAGTACTTC. Protein: CASSPQGSSYEQYF. The V and J genes are TRBV28 and TRBJ2-7, with a possible D match to TRBD1 (5 bases). V lost 6 bases to trimming and J lost 0 bases, with 12 bases between them. CDR3 length: 14 residues. From germline, CDR1 is MDHEN and CDR2 SYDVKM.